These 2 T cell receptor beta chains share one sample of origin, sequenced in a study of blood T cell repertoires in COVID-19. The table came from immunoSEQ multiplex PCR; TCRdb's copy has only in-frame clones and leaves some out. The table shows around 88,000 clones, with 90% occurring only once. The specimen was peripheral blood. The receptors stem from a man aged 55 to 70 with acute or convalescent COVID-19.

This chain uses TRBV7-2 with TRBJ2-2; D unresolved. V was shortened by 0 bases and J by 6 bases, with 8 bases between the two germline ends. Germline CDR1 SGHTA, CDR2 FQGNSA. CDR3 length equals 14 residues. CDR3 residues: CASSLAPQAGELFF. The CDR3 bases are TGTGCCAGCAGCTTAGCTCCGCAGGCCGGGGAGCTGTTTTTT.

The CDR3 spells CASSLKIPGQGYEQYF. The CDR3 nucleotides read TGTGCCAGCAGTTTAAAGATACCGGGACAGGGCTACGAGCAGTACTTC. This chain links TRBV27 with TRBJ2-7; 9 bases align to TRBD1. The ends lost 2 bases at V and 3 bases at J; junction bases unmatched: 8. The CDR3 is 16 amino acids. The germline CDR1 and CDR2 sequences are MNHEY and SMNVEV (reference sequence).